These T cell receptor beta chains were read from a single sample in a study of naive and memory T cell subsets. TCRdb recomputed calls from the 5' RACE reads with MiXCR, one row per CDR3 protein. The sample lists tens of thousands of distinct CDR3 sequences, over 6% occurring once. The receptors stem from a female donor in good health. Both conserved end residues are part of each CDR3. D genes are given only for firm matches. Clone size appears in some rows only: once, few, many, or a class for an expanded clone.

abundance	d_gene	v_gene	j_gene	CDR3nt	CDR3aa
NA	TRBD1	TRBV6-1	TRBJ1-5	TGTGCCAGCAGGCCGGACAGGGCATCTAATCAGCCCCAGCATTTT	CASRPDRASNQPQHF
NA	TRBD1	TRBV7-9	TRBJ2-3	TGTGCCAGCAGCGAGGGACAGGGGGCCGCAGATACGCAGTATTTT	CASSEGQGAADTQYF
NA	TRBD2	TRBV20-1	TRBJ2-5	TGCAGTGCCCCCCCTTGGGCGGGGGTCAAAGAGACCCAGTACTTC	CSAPPWAGVKETQYF
NA	NA	TRBV7-2	TRBJ2-5	TGTGCCAGCAGCCCCGGACTGGAAGAGACCCAGTACTTC	CASSPGLEETQYF
few	TRBD1	TRBV29-1	TRBJ1-1	TGCAGCGTTGTGAAGGGGGCGCGGGGCACTGAAGCTTTCTTT	CSVVKGARGTEAFF
many	NA	TRBV2	TRBJ1-5	TGTGCCAGCAGTGGGGGACCCGTTAGCAATCAGCCCCAGCATTTT	CASSGGPVSNQPQHF
few	NA	TRBV6-5	TRBJ2-3	TGTGCCAGCAGTACCCCTCGGGTCACTTCTAGCACAGATACGCAGTATTTT	CASSTPRVTSSTDTQYF
NA	NA	TRBV7-2	TRBJ2-5	TGTGCCAGCAGCTCTCGCAGTCCCACCCAGTACTTC	CASSSRSPTQYF
few	NA	TRBV29-1	TRBJ2-1	TGCAGCGTTGAAGGGGGCAGCTCCTACAATGAGCAGTTCTTC	CSVEGGSSYNEQFF
NA	NA	TRBV6-2/TRBV6-3	TRBJ2-1	TGTGCCAGCAGTTATCGGGGGAACTACAATGAGCAGTTCTTC	CASSYRGNYNEQFF
NA	TRBD1	TRBV7-8	TRBJ1-1	TGTGCCAGCAGCTTAAGGGGGCACGGGGGTGTCACTGAAGCTTTCTTT	CASSLRGHGGVTEAFF
many	NA	TRBV19	TRBJ1-5	TGTGCCAGTAGTCCACAGGGATATCAGCCCCAGCATTTT	CASSPQGYQPQHF
many	NA	TRBV4-1	TRBJ1-1	TGCGCCAGCAGCCCTGCTGACAGGCACACTGAAGCTTTCTTT	CASSPADRHTEAFF
many	TRBD1	TRBV6-5	TRBJ1-1	TGTGCCAGCAGCCTACAGGGGTACACTGAAGCTTTCTTT	CASSLQGYTEAFF
few	TRBD2	TRBV7-9	TRBJ2-7	TGTGCCAGCAGCCCTAGCGGTTCCTACGAGCAGTACTTC	CASSPSGSYEQYF
many	TRBD1	TRBV5-6	TRBJ1-1	TGTGCCAGCAGCCTCCGGGACAGCACTGAAGCTTTCTTT	CASSLRDSTEAFF
many	TRBD2	TRBV4-2	TRBJ2-2	TGTGCCAGCAGCCAACGCGGGGGGAACACCGGGGAGCTGTTTTTT	CASSQRGGNTGELFF
few	NA	TRBV7-2	TRBJ2-7	TGTGCCAGCAGCTTAGCTCACGGCTACGAGCAGTACTTC	CASSLAHGYEQYF
many	TRBD2	TRBV6-5	TRBJ2-3	TGTGCCAGCAGTGTGACTAGCGGGGGGGCAGATACGCAGTATTTT	CASSVTSGGADTQYF
many	NA	TRBV6-2/TRBV6-3	TRBJ1-4	TGTGCCAGCAGTTACGGTCGGTATAATGAAAAACTGTTTTTT	CASSYGRYNEKLFF
few	NA	TRBV12-3/TRBV12-4	TRBJ1-1	TGTGCCAGCAGGCCTCCTGGGGGGACTGAAGCTTTCTTT	CASRPPGGTEAFF
many	NA	TRBV9	TRBJ1-5	TGTGCCAGCAGCGTGTTGGGGGATCAGCCCCAGCATTTT	CASSVLGDQPQHF
NA	NA	TRBV19	TRBJ2-1	TGTGCCAGTAGTATACTTGGGGACAATGAGCAGTTCTTC	CASSILGDNEQFF
many	NA	TRBV7-2	TRBJ1-1	TGTGCCAGCAGTTTAGCAGGGAGCCATGAAGCTTTCTTT	CASSLAGSHEAFF
NA	NA	TRBV11-1	TRBJ2-3	TGTGCCAGCAGTAATGGGGACATCATCTCCACAGATACGCAGTATTTT	CASSNGDIISTDTQYF
NA	NA	TRBV20-1	TRBJ2-1	TGCAGTGCTAGAGATAATGATGAGCAGTTCTTC	CSARDNDEQFF
many	NA	TRBV12-3/TRBV12-4	TRBJ1-4	TGTGCCAGCAGTTTAGCGCTAAGGGACCAGCACGTTTTT	CASSLALRDQHVF
many	NA	TRBV9	TRBJ1-5	TGTGCCAGCAGCACCCTAGACAGTCCTAATCAGCCCCAGCATTTT	CASSTLDSPNQPQHF
NA	TRBD2	TRBV15	TRBJ2-1	TGTGCCACAACCGGGGGGGCCAGCGAGCAGTTCTTC	CATTGGASEQFF
many	TRBD1	TRBV2	TRBJ1-5	TGTGCCAGCAGACGGGACAGGGCTGTTGGTCAGCCCCAGCATTTT	CASRRDRAVGQPQHF
many	NA	TRBV6-2/TRBV6-3	TRBJ1-1	TGTGCCAGCAGAGAGGGGGGCACTGAAGCTTTCTTT	CASREGGTEAFF
many	NA	TRBV7-3	TRBJ1-2	TGTGCCAGCAGCTTAGGGCCCCGGAGTGCTAACTATGGCTACACCTTC	CASSLGPRSANYGYTF
NA	NA	TRBV28	TRBJ1-1	TGTGCCAGCAGTTTCCAGGCCAGGGAAGCTTTCTTT	CASSFQAREAFF
many	TRBD1	TRBV20-1	TRBJ2-7	TGCAGTGCTAGACGGGACAGGGCCTACGAGCAGTACTTC	CSARRDRAYEQYF
few	NA	TRBV6-1	TRBJ1-6	TGTGCCAGCAGTGAAGCGCGGGGGGTGAACTCCTATAATTCACCCCTCCACTTT	CASSEARGVNSYNSPLHF
few	NA	TRBV29-1	TRBJ1-1	TGCAGCGTCGTTCGAGGGGGACTCACTGAAGCTTTCTTT	CSVVRGGLTEAFF
NA	NA	TRBV6-2/TRBV6-3	TRBJ2-2	TGTGCCAGCAGACGACTCAGCGGGGAGCTGTTTTTT	CASRRLSGELFF
many	NA	TRBV20-1	TRBJ1-5	TGCAGTGCGCCGACAGGTCGGGGAAACAATCAGCCCCAGCATTTT	CSAPTGRGNNQPQHF
NA	NA	TRBV7-9	TRBJ2-7	TGTGCCAGCAGCTTTCGGGGCGACGAGCAGTACTTC	CASSFRGDEQYF
few	TRBD2	TRBV7-8	TRBJ2-3	TGTGCCAGCAGCCCGGGAGGGGGAGGTGAGGCAGATACGCAGTATTTT	CASSPGGGGEADTQYF
many	NA	TRBV5-1	TRBJ2-7	TGTGCCAGCAGCTTAGAAGGCTACGAGCAGTACTTC	CASSLEGYEQYF
many	NA	TRBV19	TRBJ1-1	TGTGCCAGTAGTAAATCCCCCATGAACACTGAAGCTTTCTTT	CASSKSPMNTEAFF
few	NA	TRBV5-1	TRBJ1-4	TGCGCCAGCAGCCCGCTCACGGATGAAAAACTGTTTTTT	CASSPLTDEKLFF
many	NA	TRBV20-1	TRBJ1-1	TGCAGTGCTCGCCCAGCAGTTAACACTGAAGCTTTCTTT	CSARPAVNTEAFF
few	NA	TRBV13	TRBJ1-6	TGTGCCAGCAGCCAGCGTAACAGGGAACAACCCCTCCACTTT	CASSQRNREQPLHF
many	NA	TRBV5-1	TRBJ1-2	TGCGCCAGCAGCTTAAAGCCGTCCGCGGAGGCGTTGGGCTACACCTTC	CASSLKPSAEALGYTF
many	NA	TRBV20-1	TRBJ1-1	TGCAGTGCTAGAGAACAAATACGCAGGGGTAACACTGAAGCTTTCTTT	CSAREQIRRGNTEAFF
NA	NA	TRBV12-3/TRBV12-4	TRBJ2-5	TGTGCCAGCAGTTTTGGGGGCGAGCTGGGACTCGGGCCCCCCGAGACCCGGTACTTC	CASSFGGELGLGPPETRYF
many	TRBD2	TRBV12-3/TRBV12-4	TRBJ2-1	TGTGCCAGCAGTTTAGCGCAGACTAGCGGGACTGAGCAGTTCTTC	CASSLAQTSGTEQFF
few	NA	TRBV3-1	TRBJ1-6	TGTGCCAGCAGCCAAGAGCGGGGGCGGGACGTTGTGAATTCACCCCTCCACTTT	CASSQERGRDVVNSPLHF
many	TRBD2	TRBV6-5	TRBJ2-5	TGTGCCAGCAACGACCGGGGGAGGGGAGAGACCCAGTACTTC	CASNDRGRGETQYF
many	NA	TRBV2	TRBJ1-6	TGTGCCAGCTCAGAACAGGGTGTTAATAATTCACCCCTCCACTTT	CASSEQGVNNSPLHF
few	TRBD1	TRBV5-1	TRBJ1-1	TGCGCCAGCAGCTCGACAGGGGCTGACACTGAAGCTTTCTTT	CASSSTGADTEAFF
many	TRBD1	TRBV7-3	TRBJ2-5	TGTGCCAGCAGGAACAGGGGCGAGACCCAGTACTTC	CASRNRGETQYF
many	NA	TRBV7-2	TRBJ1-2	TGTGCCAGCAGCTTAGCGCTAGCTACTAACTATGGCTACACCTTC	CASSLALATNYGYTF
NA	TRBD1	TRBV19	TRBJ1-1	TGTGCGATAAGGGGGCGCTTCACTGAAGCTTTCTTT	CAIRGRFTEAFF